This T cell receptor (beta chain) was sequenced during a study of blood T cell repertoires in COVID-19. The wider study: T cells, B-cell-depleted T cells, or PBMCs supplied cDNA or gDNA.

Authors' methods: Cell counts per sample came from amplifying reference gene primers. TCRdb's table, derived via immunoSEQ multiplex PCR, lists solely in-frame clones and lacks some. V and J calls and clone size are given by that table; D and trimming were obtained from the DNA. Of 45,000 to 70,000 clones listed, roughly 80% were seen once; the top ten hold about an eighth. The material sequenced was peripheral blood. This receptor was taken from a woman over 75 with acute or convalescent COVID-19.

CDR3 nucleotides: TGTGCCAGTAGTCCGGACAGGTCAAACCACTATGGCTACACCTTC. It codes for CASSPDRSNHYGYTF. The chain is built from TRBV19 and TRBJ1-2, with 7 positions matching TRBD1. This CDR3 contains 15 residues. The V gene end was trimmed by 5 bases and the J gene end by 3 bases; junction bases not matched to a gene: 9. Germline V lookup: CDR1 LNHDA, CDR2 SQIVND (reference sequence).